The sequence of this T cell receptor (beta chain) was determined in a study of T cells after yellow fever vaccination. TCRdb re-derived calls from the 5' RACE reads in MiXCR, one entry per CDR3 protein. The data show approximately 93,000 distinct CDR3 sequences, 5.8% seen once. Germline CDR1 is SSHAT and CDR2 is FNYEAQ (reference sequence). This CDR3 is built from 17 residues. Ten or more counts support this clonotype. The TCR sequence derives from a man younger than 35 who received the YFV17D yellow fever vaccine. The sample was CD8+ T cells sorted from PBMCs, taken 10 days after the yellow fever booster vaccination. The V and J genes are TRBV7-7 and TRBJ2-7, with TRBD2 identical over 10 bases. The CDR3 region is CASSLARTSGGYREQYV. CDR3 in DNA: TGTGCTAGCAGCTTAGCTCGGACTAGCGGAGGGTATCGAGAGCAGTACGTC.